These 10 T cell receptor beta chains were sequenced from one sample in a study of T cells in Graves' hyperthyroidism and ophthalmopathy. RNA transcripts served as the template for amplifying TCR beta CDR3 regions. The HTBI primer set served for first-round RT-PCR of the TCR CDR3. TCRdb re-analysed the multiplex PCR reads in MiXCR, keeping a single row per CDR3 protein. Of a few hundred thousand distinct CDR3 sequences listed, less than 20% are singletons. Sample: blood. The receptors were sampled from a woman aged 25 to 39 with Graves' hyperthyroidism.

This clonotype was observed at least ten times. The chain recombines TRBV7-8 with TRBJ2-7, with D perhaps matching TRBD2 (6 bases). The CDR3 contains 15 residues. Germline V gene lookup returns CDR1 SGHVS and CDR2 FQNEAQ. V was cut by 1 base and J by 6 bases, with 16 bases left in between. In DNA form, the CDR3 reads TGTGCCAGCAGCTTAGTCGGGAGCGGAATAGGCGAGCAGTACTTC. Its translation is CASSLVGSGIGEQYF.

This clonotype was detected only once. This chain connects TRBV5-1 to TRBJ2-2; D not certain. The V gene lost 4 bases and the J gene lost 1 base, with 8 bases spanning the gap. Germline V lookup: CDR1 SGHRS, CDR2 YFSETQ. This CDR3 is 14 amino acids long. The CDR3 loop reads CASSVVGNTGELFF. In DNA form, the CDR3 reads TGCGCCAGCAGCGTAGTTGGGAACACCGGGGAGCTGTTTTTT.

With regard to this clonotype: This could be a read error, since a much larger clone is one nucleotide away. The V call is TRBV12-5, the J call TRBJ2-7; D is unresolved. Germline loops: CDR1 LGHNT, CDR2 FRNRAP. This CDR3 contains 11 residues. Trimming took off 0 bases at V and 6 bases at J, with 3 bases between the two ends. The CDR3 DNA follows: TGTGCTAGTGGTTTGGTACGCGAGCAGTACTTC. As protein: CASGLVREQYF. Full variable domain (rest looked up from reference TRBV12-5 and TRBJ2-7): DARVTQTPRHKVTEMGQEVTMRCQPILGHNTVFWYRQTMMQGLELLAYFRNRAPLDDSGMPKDRFSAEMPDATLATLKIQPSEPRDSAVYFCASGLVREQYFGPGTRLTVT.

In this sample, this clonotype turned up many times. This chain uses TRBV6-1 with TRBJ1-5; 9 bases agree with TRBD1. CDR3 length: 17 amino acids. After removal of 0 bases from V and 6 bases from J, the junction contained 9 bases not matched to a gene. CDR1 and CDR2 (germline): MNHNS, SASEGT. CDR3 nucleotides: TGTGCCAGCAGTGAAGCGCTGACAGGGGGTAATAGTCAGCCCCAGCATTTT. It is translated as CASSEALTGGNSQPQHF.

This clonotype was recorded many times. The chain carries TRBV28 and TRBJ2-5; D may be TRBD1 (6 bases). The germline V gene encodes CDR1 MDHEN and CDR2 SYDVKM. Trimming removed 8 bases at V and 4 bases at J, with 20 bases between. The CDR3 loop spans 15 amino acids. The CDR3 DNA follows: TGTGCCAGCGAGACCGGGACACCTACGACAGAGACCCAGTACTTC. Translated, it gives CASETGTPTTETQYF.

The chain has TRBV18 and TRBJ1-2; 7 bases agree with TRBD1. V shed 4 bases and J 5 bases; nucleotides not matched to a gene: 10. The CDR3 is made up of 15 amino acids. CDR1 is KGHSH and CDR2 is LQKENI in the germline V gene. Written as DNA, the CDR3 is TGTGCCAGCTCACTAACGACAGGGCCTCTTTATGGCTACACCTTC. Encoded protein: CASSLTTGPLYGYTF.

This clonotype was found many times. J is TRBJ1-2 and V is TRBV5-1; 9 positions match TRBD1. CDR1 and CDR2 from the germline V gene are SGHRS and YFSETQ. J was trimmed by 4 bases and V by 0 bases; bases with no gene match: 4. The CDR3 has 15 amino acids. CDR3 sequence reads: CASSLAGQGLYGYTF. The CDR3 nucleotides are TGCGCCAGCAGCTTGGCCGGACAGGGGCTCTATGGCTACACCTTC.

This clonotype was observed a handful of times. The chain couples TRBV18 to TRBJ2-3; maybe TRBD2 (6 bases). The V gene lost 2 bases and the J gene lost 4 bases, with 13 bases spanning the gap. CDR3 length: 15 amino acids. Germline assignment: CDR1 KGHSH and CDR2 LQKENI. CDR3 in DNA: TGTGCCAGCTCACCAGGGGGAGGTCTGGCAGATACGCAGTATTTT. It codes for CASSPGGGLADTQYF. Full variable domain (outside the CDR3, taken from reference TRBV18 and TRBJ2-3): NAGVMQNPRHLVRRRGQEARLRCSPMKGHSHVYWYRQLPEEGLKFMVYLQKENIIDESGMPKERFSAEFPKEGPSILRIQQVVRGDSAAYFCASSPGGGLADTQYFGPGTRLTVL.

The table lists this clonotype with many counts. The J gene is TRBJ1-1, the V gene TRBV7-3; no reliable D call. CDR3 size: 13 residues. Germline values: CDR1 SGHTA, CDR2 FQGTGA. Trimming took off 6 bases at V and 1 base at J, with 9 bases between the two ends. CDR3 region: CASSSTWNTEAFF. CDR3 bases: TGTGCCAGCAGTTCCACATGGAACACTGAAGCTTTCTTT. Together with reference TRBV7-3 and TRBJ1-1, the CDR3 gives the full variable domain: GAGVSQTPSNKVTEKGKYVELRCDPISGHTALYWYRQSLGQGPEFLIYFQGTGAADDSGLPNDRFFAVRPEGSVSTLKIQRTERGDSAVYLCASSSTWNTEAFFGQGTRLTVV.

This clonotype was seen a handful of times. The J gene is TRBJ2-3, the V gene TRBV7-3; 9 nucleotides match TRBD2. The junction had 20 bases not matched to a gene; V was cut back by 5 bases and J by 2 bases. This CDR3 comprises 20 residues. The germline CDR1 and CDR2 sequences are SGHTA and FQGTGA. The CDR3 here is CASSPRKPGGLAVITDTQYF. The CDR3 nucleotides are TGTGCCAGCAGCCCGAGAAAGCCCGGGGGACTAGCTGTCATCACAGATACGCAGTATTTT. Variable domain in full (rest from reference TRBV7-3 and TRBJ2-3): GAGVSQTPSNKVTEKGKYVELRCDPISGHTALYWYRQSLGQGPEFLIYFQGTGAADDSGLPNDRFFAVRPEGSVSTLKIQRTERGDSAVYLCASSPRKPGGLAVITDTQYFGPGTRLTVL.